The 21 T cell receptor beta chains presented below share a single source sample, sequenced in a study of CD8 T cells in ankylosing spondylitis. No antigen has been identified for these receptors. TCRdb itself ran the 5' RACE reads through MiXCR, one entry per CDR3 protein. The table shows about 330,000 distinct CDR3 sequences, with 6.5% to 10% occurring only once. General study findings and limits: The study identified a TCR beta motif of under ten highly homologous variants that appeared characteristic of ankylosing spondylitis blood.

The specimen sequenced was blood, either unsorted or a sorted T cell fraction (not recorded which). Receptors were obtained from a male donor with ankylosing spondylitis.

This chain joins TRBV11-2 and TRBJ2-2, with 11 positions matching TRBD2. With 4 bases clipped from V and 2 bases from J, the junction kept 12 bases outside the gene matches. The CDR3 loop spans 19 amino acids. Germline loops: CDR1 SGHAT, CDR2 FQNNGV. CDR3 coding DNA: TGTGCCAGCAGCTCATTTGACGCCCGACTAGCGGGAAACACCGGGGAGCTGTTTTTT. It specifies CASSSFDARLAGNTGELFF. Combining the CDR3 with reference TRBV11-2 and TRBJ2-2 gives the whole variable domain EAGVAQSPRYKIIEKRQSVAFWCNPISGHATLYWYQQILGQGPKLLIQFQNNGVVDDSQLPKDRFSAERLKGVDSTLKIQPAKLEDSAVYLCASSSFDARLAGNTGELFFGEGSRLTVL.

This clonotype was seen many times. The chain employs TRBV10-3 and TRBJ2-5; D remains ambiguous. V dropped 0 bases and J dropped 2 bases, with 7 bases sitting between them. CDR1 and CDR2 from the germline V gene are ENHRY and SYGVKD. CDR3 size: 14 residues. The CDR3 spells CAISESNTQETQYF. The CDR3 nucleotides read TGTGCCATCAGTGAGTCGAACACGCAAGAGACCCAGTACTTC.

This clonotype was seen more than once but under ten times. The chain is built from TRBV12-3 or TRBV12-4 and TRBJ2-1, with 11 bases lining up with TRBD2. The CDR3 runs 12 residues. Germline trimming cut 11 bases from V and 8 bases from J; bases unmatched to any gene: 5. Written as DNA, the CDR3 is TGTGCCGATAGCGGGAGGGGGGATGAGCAGTTCTTC. It codes for CADSGRGDEQFF.

This clonotype was seen a handful of times. This chain joins TRBV2 and TRBJ1-1; unclear D gene. Trimming stripped 6 bases from V and 5 bases from J, with 16 bases between. The germline gives CDR1 SNHLY, CDR2 FYNNEI. The CDR3 spans 14 residues. The chain's CDR3 is CASSETYLATEAFF. CDR3 DNA: TGTGCCAGCAGCGAGACATATTTGGCAACTGAAGCTTTCTTT.

This clonotype appeared many times. V is TRBV7-2 and J is TRBJ2-4; 7 nucleotides match TRBD2. CDR1 is SGHTA and CDR2 is FQGNSA in the germline V gene. The CDR3 consists of 17 residues. V shed 9 bases and J 0 bases; nucleotides not matched to a gene: 14. For the CDR3, the DNA is TGTGCCAGTCTAGAGTCTAGCGGTCTGCTAGCCAAAAACATTCAGTACTTC. Amino acids: CASLESSGLLAKNIQYF.

The table lists this clonotype with many counts. The J gene is TRBJ2-1, the V gene TRBV15; D unresolved. CDR1 is LNHNV, CDR2 YYDKDF, per germline (reference sequence). This CDR3 has 13 residues. V was shortened by 0 bases and J by 12 bases, with 12 bases between the two germline ends. DNA of the CDR3: TGTGCCACCAGCAGAGAGGTGTCCCTCGGGCAGTTCTTC. Amino acid sequence: CATSREVSLGQFF.

This clonotype was picked up many times. The chain couples TRBV4-1 to TRBJ1-3; D gene uncertain. CDR3 size: 16 residues. CDR1 and CDR2 from the germline V gene are MGHRA and YSYEKL. V shed 5 bases and J shed 0 bases, with 14 bases lying between them. CDR3 residues: CASSSPPAFSGNTIYF. CDR3 DNA sequence: TGCGCCAGCAGCTCCCCCCCTGCCTTCTCTGGAAACACCATATATTTT.

The table lists this clonotype with many counts. The V call is TRBV29-1, the J call TRBJ2-1; 11 bases map to TRBD2. CDR1 and CDR2 from the germline V gene are SQVTM and ANQGSEA. The length of the CDR3 is 14 residues. Losses at the gene ends were 7 bases for V and 4 bases for J; bases not matched to a gene: 6. CDR3 nucleotide sequence: TGCAGCGCTAGCGGGAGGAGGAGTTACAATGAGCAGTTCTTC. It translates to CSASGRRSYNEQFF.

The gene calls are TRBV20-1 and TRBJ2-7; TRBD2 aligns across 15 bases. Germline V CDR1 and CDR2: DFQATT, SNEGSKA (reference sequence). This CDR3 contains 13 residues. CDR3 region: CSWTSGGGYEQYF. The CDR3 bases are TGCAGCTGGACTAGCGGGGGGGGCTACGAGCAGTACTTC.

Regarding this clonotype: Being one base from a much bigger clone, this may be a read error. The chain has TRBV10-3 and TRBJ2-2; D might be TRBD2 (5 bases). The CDR3 sequence is 14 residues long. Germline CDR1 reads ENHRY; CDR2 reads SYGVKD. The CDR3 DNA reads as TGTGCCTCCCAAAAAGGGCTGAACACCGGGGAGCTGTATTTT. It specifies CASQKGLNTGELYF.

This clonotype was recorded at least ten times. The rearrangement links TRBV25-1 to TRBJ2-2; TRBD2 matches 7 bases. CDR3 size: 17 residues. Trimming removed 4 bases from V and 1 base from J; junction bases left unmatched: 9. CDR1 and CDR2 (germline): MGHDK, SYGVNS. The CDR3 reads CASSGSPSGWNTGELFF. The DNA for the CDR3 is TGTGCCAGCAGTGGGTCCCCTAGCGGATGGAACACCGGGGAGCTGTTTTTT.

This clonotype was picked up many times. This chain links TRBV2 with TRBJ1-4; D unresolved. The V end was cut by 3 bases, the J end by 8 bases, with 4 bases between. Germline V lookup: CDR1 SNHLY, CDR2 FYNNEI. The CDR3 is made up of 11 amino acids. The CDR3 region has the DNA TGTGCCAGCAGTGAGATGGAAAAACTGTTTTTT. Encoded protein: CASSEMEKLFF.

There are many counts of this clonotype. The chain couples TRBV20-1 to TRBJ2-1; no firm D call. CDR1 and CDR2 (germline): DFQATT, SNEGSKA (reference sequence). The CDR3 is 14 amino acids. The V and J ends lost 5 bases and 6 bases respectively, with 17 bases between them. As DNA, the CDR3 is TGCAGTGCTGAGAGTGGTTCCCTAACCAATGAGCAGTTCTTC. Residues: CSAESGSLTNEQFF.

The gene calls are TRBV20-1 and TRBJ2-5; TRBD2 matches 7 bases. V dropped 7 bases and J dropped 3; count of bases not matched to a gene: 5. The CDR3 has 12 amino acids. Germline V gives CDR1 DFQATT, CDR2 SNEGSKA (reference sequence). The CDR3 spells CSVLATEETQYF. For the CDR3, the DNA is TGCAGTGTACTAGCGACCGAAGAGACCCAGTACTTC.

The table lists this clonotype with many counts. This chain links TRBV4-3 with TRBJ2-2; D not certain. This CDR3 is built from 17 residues. Trimming took 3 bases from V and 0 from J, leaving 14 bases between them. Germline CDR1 and CDR2: LGHNA and YSLEER. CDR3 DNA sequence: TGCGCCAGCAGCCAGAGACGTGAGGCCTCGAACACCGGGGAGCTGTTTTTT. It is translated as CASSQRREASNTGELFF.

The table lists this clonotype with many counts. The V call is TRBV20-1, the J call TRBJ2-7; D may be TRBD2 (5 bases). V lost 2 bases to trimming and J lost 2 bases, with 16 bases between them. CDR1 DFQATT and CDR2 SNEGSKA come from the germline V gene (reference sequence). This CDR3 is 15 amino acids long. The DNA of the CDR3 is TGCAGTGCTAGAAGAGATGGCAGCGGAGCCTACGAGCAGTACTTC. It is translated as CSARRDGSGAYEQYF.

This sequence joins TRBV10-3 and TRBJ1-1; 9 bases match TRBD1. J was trimmed by 5 bases and V by 6 bases; bases with no gene match: 13. Germline V gene sequence: CDR1 ENHRY, CDR2 SYGVKD. This CDR3 contains 16 residues. The CDR3, as DNA: TGTGCCATCAGCCCCGGACAGGGGAAGGGGGATACTGAAGCTTTCTTT. Its protein is CAISPGQGKGDTEAFF.

The CDR3 nucleotides are TGTGCCAGCAGTTTGGGCGAGGGCAAAAACATTCAGTACTTC. Translation gives CASSLGEGKNIQYF. This sequence joins TRBV12-3 or TRBV12-4 and TRBJ2-4, with a possible D match to TRBD2 (5 bases). With 3 bases removed from V and 3 bases from J, the gap between germline ends came to 9 bases. The CDR3 contains 14 residues.

This clonotype was counted at least ten times. The rearrangement uses TRBV20-1 and TRBJ1-5, with 7 bases fitting TRBD1. J lost 3 bases, V lost 6 bases, and 5 bases had no gene match. Looked up from germline, CDR1 is DFQATT and CDR2 is SNEGSKA (reference sequence). The CDR3 covers 13 residues. As DNA, the CDR3 is TGCAGTGCGAGGGGGACAGACAATCAGCCCCAGCATTTT. This encodes CSARGTDNQPQHF.

The chain recombines TRBV5-1 with TRBJ2-3; the D gene is possibly TRBD1 (5 bases). V was pared by 2 bases and J by 1 base, with 11 bases between. Germline CDR1 SGHRS, CDR2 YFSETQ. The CDR3 runs to 15 residues. In DNA, the CDR3 is TGCGCCAGCAGCTTAGGGGCGAGCCGCACAGATACGCAGTATTTT. It specifies CASSLGASRTDTQYF. Based on the CDR3 plus reference TRBV5-1 and TRBJ2-3, the full variable domain is KAGVTQTPRYLIKTRGQQVTLSCSPISGHRSVSWYQQTPGQGLQFLFEYFSETQRNKGNFPGRFSGRQFSNSRSEMNVSTLELGDSALYLCASSLGASRTDTQYFGPGTRLTVL.

This clonotype has more than one count but fewer than ten. This chain links TRBV5-1 with TRBJ2-7, with D perhaps matching TRBD2 (6 bases). CDR3 length: 15 residues. Germline lookup yields CDR1 SGHRS and CDR2 YFSETQ. V lost 0 bases and J lost 3, with 13 bases in between. The CDR3 DNA sequence: TGCGCCAGCAGCTTGGCCGGGGGTATCAGCTACGAGCAGTACTTC. This sequence encodes CASSLAGGISYEQYF.